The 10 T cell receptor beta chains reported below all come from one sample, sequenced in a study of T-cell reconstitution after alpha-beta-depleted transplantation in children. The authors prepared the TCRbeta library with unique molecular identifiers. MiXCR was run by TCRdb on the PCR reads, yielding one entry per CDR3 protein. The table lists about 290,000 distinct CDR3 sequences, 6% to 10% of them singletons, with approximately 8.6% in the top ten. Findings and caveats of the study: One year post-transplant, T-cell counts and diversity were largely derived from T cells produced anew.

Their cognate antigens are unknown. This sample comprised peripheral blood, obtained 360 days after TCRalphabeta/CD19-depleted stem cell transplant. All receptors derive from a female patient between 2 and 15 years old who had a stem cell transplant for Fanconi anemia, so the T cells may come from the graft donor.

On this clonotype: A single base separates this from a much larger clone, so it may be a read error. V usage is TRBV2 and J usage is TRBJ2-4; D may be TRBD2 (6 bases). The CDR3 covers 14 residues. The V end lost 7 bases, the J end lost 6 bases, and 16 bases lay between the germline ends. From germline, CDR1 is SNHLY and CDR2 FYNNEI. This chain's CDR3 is CASTIAAAVNIQYF. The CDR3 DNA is TGTGCCAGCACGATAGCGGCGGCGGTAAACATTCAGTACTTC.

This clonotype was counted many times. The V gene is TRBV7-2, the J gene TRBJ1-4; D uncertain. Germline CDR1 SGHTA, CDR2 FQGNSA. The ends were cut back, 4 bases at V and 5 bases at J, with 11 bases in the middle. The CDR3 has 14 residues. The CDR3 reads CASSSGQLNEKLFF. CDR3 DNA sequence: TGTGCCAGCAGCTCAGGCCAATTGAATGAAAAACTGTTTTTT. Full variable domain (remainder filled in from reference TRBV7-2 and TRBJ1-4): GAGVSQSPSNKVTEKGKDVELRCDPISGHTALYWYRQSLGQGLEFLIYFQGNSAPDKSGLPSDRFSAERTGGSVSTLTIQRTQQEDSAVYLCASSSGQLNEKLFFGSGTQLSVL.

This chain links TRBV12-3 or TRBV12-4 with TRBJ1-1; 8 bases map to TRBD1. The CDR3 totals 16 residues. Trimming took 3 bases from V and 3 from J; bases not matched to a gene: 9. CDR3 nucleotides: TGTGCCAGCAGTTTTGGGTCAGGGGGCGTGGACACTGAAGCTTTCTTT. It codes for CASSFGSGGVDTEAFF.

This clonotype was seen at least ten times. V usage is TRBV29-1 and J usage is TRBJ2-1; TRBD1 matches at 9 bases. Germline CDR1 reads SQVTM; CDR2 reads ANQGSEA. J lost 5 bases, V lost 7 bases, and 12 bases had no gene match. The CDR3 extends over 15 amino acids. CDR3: CSAIHTGGSDNEQFF. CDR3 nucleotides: TGCAGCGCAATTCATACAGGGGGCAGTGACAATGAGCAGTTCTTC.

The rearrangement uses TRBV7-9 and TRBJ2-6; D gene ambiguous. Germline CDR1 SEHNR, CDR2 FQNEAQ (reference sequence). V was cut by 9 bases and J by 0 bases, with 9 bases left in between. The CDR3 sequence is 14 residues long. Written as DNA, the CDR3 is TGTGCCAGTCCCACTTCCTCTGGGGCCAACGTCCTGACTTTC. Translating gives CASPTSSGANVLTF.

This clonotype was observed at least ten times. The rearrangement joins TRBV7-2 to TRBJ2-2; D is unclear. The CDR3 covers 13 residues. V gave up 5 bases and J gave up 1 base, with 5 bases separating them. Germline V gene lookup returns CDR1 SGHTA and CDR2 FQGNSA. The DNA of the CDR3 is TGTGCCAGCAGCAAACAGAACACCGGGGAGCTGTTTTTT. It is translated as CASSKQNTGELFF.

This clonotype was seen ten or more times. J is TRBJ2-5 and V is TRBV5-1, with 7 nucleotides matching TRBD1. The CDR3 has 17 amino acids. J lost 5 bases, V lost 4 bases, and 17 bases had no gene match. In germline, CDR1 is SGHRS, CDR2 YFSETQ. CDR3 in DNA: TGCGCCAGCAGCGAATACAGGGGCACAGTAGAGTGGGAGACCCAGTACTTC. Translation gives CASSEYRGTVEWETQYF.

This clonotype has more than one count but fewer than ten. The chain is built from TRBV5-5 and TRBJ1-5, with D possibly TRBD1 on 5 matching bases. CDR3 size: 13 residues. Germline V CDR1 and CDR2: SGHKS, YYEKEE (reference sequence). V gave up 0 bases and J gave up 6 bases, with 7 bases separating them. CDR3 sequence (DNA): TGTGCCAGCAGCTTGGACGGGGCTCAGCCCCAGCATTTT. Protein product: CASSLDGAQPQHF.

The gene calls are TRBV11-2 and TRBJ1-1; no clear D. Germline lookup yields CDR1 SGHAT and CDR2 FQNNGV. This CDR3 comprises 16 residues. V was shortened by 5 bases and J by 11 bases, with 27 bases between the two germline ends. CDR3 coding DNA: TGTGCCAGCAGCAATTTCCGGAACTCAGGAGGATCACCGGCTTTCTTT. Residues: CASSNFRNSGGSPAFF.

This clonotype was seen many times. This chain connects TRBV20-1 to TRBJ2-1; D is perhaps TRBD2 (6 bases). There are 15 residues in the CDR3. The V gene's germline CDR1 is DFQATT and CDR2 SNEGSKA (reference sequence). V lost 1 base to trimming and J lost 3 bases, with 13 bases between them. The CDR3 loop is CSARGAGTFYNEQFF. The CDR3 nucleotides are TGCAGTGCTAGAGGTGCGGGAACCTTCTACAATGAGCAGTTCTTC.